The T cell receptor (beta chain) under discussion was sequenced for a study of T cells in Graves' hyperthyroidism and ophthalmopathy. This clonotype has at least ten counts. Its specificity is not known. When ophthalmopathy did not progress within 18 months, Graves' hyperthyroidism was considered stable. Using more than 7.5 ml of fresh peripheral blood, PBMCs were prepared. CDR3 length: 15 residues. The V and J ends lost 0 bases and 2 bases respectively, with 8 bases between them. Per germline, CDR1 LGHDT and CDR2 YNNKEL (reference sequence). Study-wide results and limits: Blood also held most thyroid clonotypes expanded beyond 0.001.

What was amplified from RNA transcripts were TCR beta CDR3 regions. The HTBI set primed first-round TCR CDR3 RT-PCR. TCRdb processed the multiplex PCR reads anew with MiXCR; each CDR3 protein has one entry. The table has approximately 430,000 distinct CDR3 sequences, 15% to 17% seen once. The sequencing input was blood. The receptor comes from a woman younger than 35 with Graves' hyperthyroidism. V is TRBV3-1 and J is TRBJ1-5; weak D call: TRBD1 (6 bases). The CDR3 DNA sequence: TGTGCCAGCAGCCAAGATACAGGGCGCAATCAGCCCCAGCATTTT. This codes for CASSQDTGRNQPQHF.